The 17 T cell receptor beta chains in this list originate from one sample, sequenced in a study of shared clonotypes between healthy human individuals. Clones were sequenced by immunoSEQ multiplex PCR, and TCRdb holds only the in-frame ones, with some missing. The sample has 2,500,000 or so clones; 93% are singletons. Sequencing input: naive CD4+ T cells from PBMCs. Regarding subset: CD45RA+ positively selected. Receptor source: a man aged 18 to 29 in good health. Some clones in this sample may be carry-over from other donors' samples.

On this clone: The sample has other DNA sequences that encode this CDR3 too. The chain combines TRBV7-2 with TRBJ2-5, with 8 bases fitting TRBD1. J lost 5 bases, V lost 4 bases, and 6 bases had no gene match. Per the germline V gene, CDR1 is SGHTA and CDR2 is FQGNSA. The length of the CDR3 is 14 residues. The CDR3 reads CASSSGQGRETQYF. Written as DNA, the CDR3 is TGTGCCAGCAGCTCCGGACAGGGAAGGGAGACCCAGTACTTC.

V usage is TRBV7-3 and J usage is TRBJ1-2, with D maybe TRBD1 (5 bases). V lost 2 bases and J 8 bases, leaving 18 bases between the germline ends. Germline values: CDR1 SGHTA, CDR2 FQGTGA. The CDR3 totals 15 residues. The DNA for the CDR3 is TGTGCCAGCAGCTTAGGGAGGGGCCAGGGTGGCGGCTACACCTTC. It translates to CASSLGRGQGGGYTF.

Here the CDR3 reads CASSLVPSGRVHEQFF. The CDR3 coding sequence is TGCGCCAGCAGCTTGGTCCCTAGCGGGAGGGTCCATGAGCAGTTCTTC. This rearrangement joins TRBV5-1 to TRBJ2-1, with 12 bases matching TRBD2. The germline V gene encodes CDR1 SGHRS and CDR2 YFSETQ. The CDR3 spans 16 residues. Unmatched junction bases numbered 6, after V lost 0 bases and J lost 8 bases.

This clone was detected a few times. Other DNA sequences of this sample code for an identical CDR3. The chain employs TRBV7-9 and TRBJ2-2, with D uncertain. The CDR3 covers 14 residues. Germline V gene lookup returns CDR1 SEHNR and CDR2 FQNEAQ (reference sequence). V gave up 0 bases and J gave up 1 base, with 3 bases separating them. The CDR3 nucleotides read TGTGCCAGCAGCTTAGCGGGGAACACCGGGGAGCTGTTTTTT. Translated: CASSLAGNTGELFF. Full variable domain (remainder filled in from reference TRBV7-9 and TRBJ2-2): DTGVSQNPRHKITKRGQNVTFRCDPISEHNRLYWYRQTLGQGPEFLTYFQNEAQLEKSRLLSDRFSAERPKGSFSTLEIQRTEQGDSAMYLCASSLAGNTGELFFGEGSRLTVL.

This sequence joins TRBV5-4 and TRBJ2-1, with 9 bases aligning to TRBD2. V gave up 3 bases and J gave up 4 bases; unmatched junction bases: 11. From germline, CDR1 is SGHNT and CDR2 YYREEE (reference sequence). The CDR3 loop spans 17 amino acids. The chain's CDR3 is CASSSPPLTSGYNEQFF. CDR3 coding DNA: TGTGCCAGCAGCTCCCCCCCCTTGACTAGCGGTTACAATGAGCAGTTCTTC.

V gene TRBV19 combines with J gene TRBJ2-1; a weak D match, TRBD2 (6 bases). V was pared by 8 bases and J by 10 bases, with 12 bases between. Germline V gene lookup returns CDR1 LNHDA and CDR2 SQIVND (reference sequence). This CDR3 has 11 amino acids. The CDR3 region is CASDWGGEQFF. In DNA form, the CDR3 reads TGTGCCAGTGATTGGGGAGGAGAGCAGTTCTTC.

The CDR3 DNA reads TGTGCCAGCATAGGGACGGAAAATTCACCCCTCCACTTT. Translated: CASIGTENSPLHF. The rearrangement uses TRBV6-1 and TRBJ1-6, with D tentatively TRBD1 (5 bases). Trimming shortened V by 7 bases and J by 7 bases, and 11 bases separated the two germline ends. This CDR3 comprises 13 residues. Germline CDR1 is MNHNS and CDR2 is SASEGT.

As for this clone: The sample has other DNA sequences that encode this CDR3 too. The CDR3 sequence: CASSPLQGPGAFF. The CDR3 DNA follows: TGTGCCAGCAGTCCCCTACAGGGTCCGGGGGCTTTCTTT. The J gene is TRBJ1-1, the V gene TRBV16; tentative D call: TRBD1 (6 bases). Germline V gene lookup returns CDR1 KGHSY and CDR2 FQNENV. CDR3 length: 13 residues. V lost 6 bases and J 11 bases, leaving 19 bases between the germline ends. Full variable domain (outside the CDR3, taken from reference TRBV16 and TRBJ1-1): GEEVAQTPKHLVRGEGQKAKLYCAPIKGHSYVFWYQQVLKNEFKFLISFQNENVFDETGMPKERFSAKCLPNSPCSLEIQATKLEDSAVYFCASSPLQGPGAFFGQGTRLTVV.

In the case of this clone: This CDR3 is also generated by other DNA sequences in the sample. The chain has TRBV20-1 and TRBJ1-2; 7 nucleotides agree with TRBD1. CDR1 and CDR2 (germline): DFQATT, SNEGSKA (reference sequence). The junction had 2 bases not matched to a gene; V was cut back by 6 bases and J by 4 bases. The CDR3 spans 11 residues. The CDR3 bases are TGCAGTGCGAGGGACAGCTATGGCTACACCTTC. Translating it yields CSARDSYGYTF.

This clone was observed a handful of times. The chain is built from TRBV19 and TRBJ1-1, with D possibly TRBD1 on 6 matching bases. The germline gives CDR1 LNHDA, CDR2 SQIVND (reference sequence). V lost 6 bases and J 3 bases, leaving 11 bases between the germline ends. The CDR3 loop spans 13 amino acids. DNA of the CDR3: TGTGCCAGTAGGGACAGAGCGTACACTGAAGCTTTCTTT. It specifies CASRDRAYTEAFF.

The rearrangement links TRBV28 to TRBJ1-5, with TRBD1 identical over 7 bases. CDR1 and CDR2 from the germline V gene are MDHEN and SYDVKM. This CDR3 region has 15 residues. Trimming cost V 4 bases and J 0 bases; bases outside gene matches: 3. Here the CDR3 reads CASSSTGPSNQPQHF. DNA for the CDR3: TGTGCCAGCAGTTCGACAGGGCCTAGCAATCAGCCCCAGCATTTT. Complete variable domain (other parts from reference TRBV28 and TRBJ1-5): DVKVTQSSRYLVKRTGEKVFLECVQDMDHENMFWYRQDPGLGLRLIYFSYDVKMKEKGDIPEGYSVSREKKERFSLILESASTNQTSMYLCASSSTGPSNQPQHFGDGTRLSIL.

The gene calls are TRBV28 and TRBJ2-4, with TRBD1 as a possible D gene (6 bases). This CDR3 is 16 amino acids long. Between the trimmed V and J ends, which lost 6 bases and 7 bases, there was a span of 22 bases. Per the germline V gene, CDR1 is MDHEN and CDR2 is SYDVKM. This CDR3 is CASRTNRAQGINIQYF. CDR3 sequence (DNA): TGTGCCAGCAGAACAAACAGGGCCCAGGGCATCAACATTCAGTACTTC. Full variable domain (rest looked up from reference TRBV28 and TRBJ2-4): DVKVTQSSRYLVKRTGEKVFLECVQDMDHENMFWYRQDPGLGLRLIYFSYDVKMKEKGDIPEGYSVSREKKERFSLILESASTNQTSMYLCASRTNRAQGINIQYFGAGTRLSVL.

The chain carries TRBV30 and TRBJ2-5; 7 bases are shared with TRBD2. The V gene's germline CDR1 is GTSNPN and CDR2 SVGIG (reference sequence). The CDR3 length is 16 residues. V was clipped by 1 base and J by 0 bases; unmatched bases: 8. CDR3 sequence reads: CAWSGGEGWYQETQYF. For the CDR3, the DNA is TGTGCCTGGAGTGGGGGGGAGGGCTGGTACCAAGAGACCCAGTACTTC. Full variable domain (missing parts from reference TRBV30 and TRBJ2-5): SQTIHQWPATLVQPVGSPLSLECTVEGTSNPNLYWYRQAAGRGLQLLFYSVGIGQISSEVPQNLSASRPQDRQFILSSKKLLLSDSGFYLCAWSGGEGWYQETQYFGPGTRLLVL.

The chain couples TRBV6-5 to TRBJ2-7; D gene uncertain. Looked up from germline, CDR1 is MNHEY and CDR2 is SVGAGI. The CDR3 extends over 14 amino acids. V was clipped by 7 bases and J by 1 base, with 14 bases between them. CDR3 residues: CASKVLAESYEQYF. The CDR3 nucleotides read TGTGCCAGCAAGGTTTTGGCAGAGTCCTACGAGCAGTACTTC.

The rearrangement joins TRBV15 to TRBJ2-3; D is undetermined. The CDR3 extends over 16 amino acids. With 3 bases removed from V and 2 bases from J, the gap between germline ends came to 15 bases. In germline, CDR1 is LNHNV, CDR2 YYDKDF (reference sequence). The CDR3 reads CATSRRPDEYTDTQYF. The CDR3 bases are TGTGCCACCAGCAGGAGACCCGATGAGTACACAGATACGCAGTATTTT.

The J gene is TRBJ2-1, the V gene TRBV7-8; 10 positions match TRBD1. Unmatched junction bases numbered 3, after V lost 5 bases and J lost 2 bases. The CDR3 is made up of 15 amino acids. Germline V gene data show CDR1 as SGHVS and CDR2 as FQNEAQ. The CDR3, as DNA: TGTGCCAGCAGCGCTGGACAGGGGGCCTACAATGAGCAGTTCTTC. Its translation is CASSAGQGAYNEQFF.

This chain connects TRBV29-1 to TRBJ2-1, with D hard to call. Looked up from germline, CDR1 is SQVTM and CDR2 is ANQGSEA. The CDR3 consists of 14 residues. The V gene lost 4 bases and the J gene lost 0 bases, with 10 bases spanning the gap. The CDR3 loop reads CSVGHWASYNEQFF. CDR3 nucleotide sequence: TGCAGCGTTGGTCACTGGGCCTCCTACAATGAGCAGTTCTTC.